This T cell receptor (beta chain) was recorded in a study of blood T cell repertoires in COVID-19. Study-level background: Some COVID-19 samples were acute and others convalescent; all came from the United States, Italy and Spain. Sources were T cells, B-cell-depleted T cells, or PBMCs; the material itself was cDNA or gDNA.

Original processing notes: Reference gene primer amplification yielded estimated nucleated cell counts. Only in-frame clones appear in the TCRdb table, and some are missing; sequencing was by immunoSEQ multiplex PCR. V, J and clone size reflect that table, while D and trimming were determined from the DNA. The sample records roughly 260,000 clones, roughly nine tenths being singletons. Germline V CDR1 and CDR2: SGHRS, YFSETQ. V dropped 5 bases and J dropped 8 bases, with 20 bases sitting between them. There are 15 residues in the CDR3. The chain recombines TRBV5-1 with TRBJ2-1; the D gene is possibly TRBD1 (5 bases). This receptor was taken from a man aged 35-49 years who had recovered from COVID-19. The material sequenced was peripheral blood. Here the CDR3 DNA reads TGCGCCAGCAGGAAACAGGACCGCTCCTCGGATGAGCAGTTCTTC. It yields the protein CASRKQDRSSDEQFF.